The 13 T cell receptor beta chains below come from one sample, sequenced in a study of CD8 T cells in Susac syndrome. Random hexamers were used to reverse transcribe the RNA input (about 0.5 to 1 ug). TCRdb re-called the immunoSEQ multiplex PCR reads through MiXCR, storing one row per CDR3 protein. The sample has about 150,000 distinct CDR3 sequences, around 95% seen once. The sequencing sample was made of CD4+ T cells from PBMCs. The receptor source for this set is a human donor with Susac syndrome.

The DNA for the CDR3 is TGTGCCAGCAGCCCACCCGCCGCTAGCATGAACACTGAAGCTTTCTTT. As protein: CASSPPAASMNTEAFF. The gene calls are TRBV5-4 and TRBJ1-1, with D uncertain. Trimming cost V 4 bases and J 0 bases, with 16 bases left between them. Germline V gene data show CDR1 as SGHNT and CDR2 as YYREEE (reference sequence). The CDR3 extends over 16 amino acids.

The V gene is TRBV23-1, the J gene TRBJ1-3; 9 nucleotides agree with TRBD1. TRBV23-1 is placed among ORFs of uncertain function. The J segment lost 2 bases and the V segment lost 2 bases, leaving 16 bases of the junction unmatched. The CDR3 totals 20 residues. CDR3 in DNA: TGCGCCAGCAGTCAACGCCGGGACAGGGACCTCTGGATCCCTGGAAACACCATATATTTT. Amino acid sequence: CASSQRRDRDLWIPGNTIYF.

The chain couples TRBV11-2 to TRBJ2-3, with D perhaps assigned TRBD1 or TRBD2 (5 bases each). V was cut by 5 bases and J by 2 bases, with 11 bases left in between. CDR1 and CDR2 from the germline V gene are SGHAT and FQNNGV. The CDR3 contains 14 residues. CDR3 loop: CASSPGLVTDTQYF. The CDR3, as DNA: TGTGCCAGCAGCCCGGGGCTTGTCACAGATACGCAGTATTTT.

The genes are TRBV20-1 and TRBJ2-2; 10 nucleotides line up with TRBD1. The germline CDR1 and CDR2 sequences are DFQATT and SNEGSKA (reference sequence). The CDR3 covers 16 residues. The CDR3 DNA sequence: TGCAGCGTTAGACAGGGGGCCAAACTAGTCACCGGGGAGCTGTTTTTT. This encodes CSVRQGAKLVTGELFF.

The chain recombines TRBV20-1 with TRBJ1-1, with D unresolved. V lost 6 bases, J lost 5 bases, and 10 bases lay in between. Germline-derived CDR1 and CDR2 are DFQATT and SNEGSKA (reference sequence). The CDR3 sequence is 11 residues long. The CDR3 spells CSAGAETEAFF. The DNA of the CDR3 is TGCAGTGCCGGAGCAGAGACTGAAGCTTTCTTT.

V is TRBV12-3 or TRBV12-4 and J is TRBJ2-5, with unresolved D. This CDR3 has 13 amino acids. The ends were cut back, 5 bases at V and 5 bases at J, with 12 bases in the middle. CDR3 coding DNA: TGTGCCAGCAGTCTTCTTGGGTTGGAGACCCAGTACTTC. As protein: CASSLLGLETQYF.

The V gene is TRBV18, the J gene TRBJ2-1; D is perhaps TRBD1 or TRBD2 (7 bases each). The ends were cut back, 0 bases at V and 9 bases at J, with 15 bases in the middle. Looked up from germline, CDR1 is KGHSH and CDR2 is LQKENI. The CDR3 contains 15 residues. CDR3 nucleotides: TGTGCCAGCTCACCACCCAGGGGGGGGGTGGTTGAGCAGTTCTTC. Its translation is CASSPPRGGVVEQFF.

The rearrangement links TRBV18 to TRBJ2-3; 7 bases agree with TRBD2. V shed 4 bases and J 2 bases; nucleotides not matched to a gene: 9. Looked up from germline, CDR1 is KGHSH and CDR2 is LQKENI. The CDR3 consists of 16 residues. The DNA of the CDR3 is TGTGCCAGCTCACGGACCCTAGCGGACCCCACAGATACGCAGTATTTT. As protein: CASSRTLADPTDTQYF.

This chain links TRBV9 with TRBJ2-7; 7 positions match TRBD1. The CDR3 consists of 16 residues. Germline assignment: CDR1 SGDLS and CDR2 YYNGEE. V lost 2 bases, J lost 5 bases, and 13 bases stayed unmatched. The CDR3 loop reads CASSVFPDRAGNEQYF. The CDR3 DNA follows: TGTGCCAGCAGCGTTTTTCCTGACAGGGCTGGGAACGAGCAGTACTTC.

The V and J genes are TRBV12-3 or TRBV12-4 and TRBJ1-5; 8 bases are a match to TRBD1. V was clipped by 6 bases and J by 10 bases; unmatched bases: 8. CDR3 length equals 13 residues. The CDR3 DNA reads as TGTGCCAGCAGCCGTAAAACAGGGGGACCCCAGCATTTT. This sequence encodes CASSRKTGGPQHF.

The table lists this clonotype with a few counts. The V call is TRBV20-1, the J call TRBJ1-5; 8 nucleotides match TRBD1. The CDR3 length is 13 residues. Germline values: CDR1 DFQATT, CDR2 SNEGSKA (reference sequence). After removal of 3 bases from V and 6 bases from J, the junction contained 4 bases not matched to a gene. In DNA, the CDR3 is TGCAGTGCTAGGGAGACAGGGGTTCAGCCCCAGCATTTT. Its translation is CSARETGVQPQHF.

This chain links TRBV11-1 with TRBJ2-3; the match to TRBD2 covers 7 bases. The ends lost 5 bases at V and 2 bases at J; junction bases unmatched: 10. CDR3 length equals 16 residues. The germline CDR1 and CDR2 sequences are SGHAT and FQDESV (reference sequence). The CDR3 bases are TGTGCCAGCAGCCCCCGCTCTAGCGGAACCACAGATACGCAGTATTTT. Translating gives CASSPRSSGTTDTQYF.

V is TRBV10-3 and J is TRBJ1-4; D uncertain. This CDR3 comprises 12 residues. V gave up 4 bases and J gave up 4 bases, with 4 bases separating them. CDR1 ENHRY and CDR2 SYGVKD come from the germline V gene. In DNA form, the CDR3 reads TGTGCCATCAGTGGTGGTAATGAAAAACTGTTTTTT. Translated, it gives CAISGGNEKLFF.